This T cell receptor beta chain was recovered during a study of Graves' ophthalmopathy and Graves' hyperthyroidism. PBMCs were obtained from about 9.5 ml of fresh peripheral blood. Study results and limitations: The model predicted ophthalmopathy progression with roughly 70% sensitivity and approximately 72% specificity. The blood repertoire also included most expanded thyroid clonotypes above 0.001 frequency.

This clonotype was seen many times. Its antigen is still unknown. V was cut by 4 bases and J by 1 base, with 8 bases left in between. CDR1 and CDR2 (germline): SGHRS, YFSETQ. This CDR3 region has 14 residues. RNA served as the template for amplifying TCR beta CDR3 regions. RT-PCR was first run with HTBI primers, then multiplex PCR in a second round. TCRdb itself ran the multiplex PCR reads through MiXCR, one entry per CDR3 protein. The repertoire holds about 150,000 distinct CDR3 sequences, over 35% seen once, with 4.5% to 6% in the top ten. The sample consisted of peripheral blood. The chain joins TRBV5-1 to TRBJ2-2; perhaps TRBD1 as D (6 bases). This sequence was found in a woman between 35 and 50 years old with Graves' ophthalmopathy. The CDR3 region has the DNA TGCGCCAGCAGCAAGGGACAGAACACCGGGGAGCTGTTTTTT. Protein: CASSKGQNTGELFF.